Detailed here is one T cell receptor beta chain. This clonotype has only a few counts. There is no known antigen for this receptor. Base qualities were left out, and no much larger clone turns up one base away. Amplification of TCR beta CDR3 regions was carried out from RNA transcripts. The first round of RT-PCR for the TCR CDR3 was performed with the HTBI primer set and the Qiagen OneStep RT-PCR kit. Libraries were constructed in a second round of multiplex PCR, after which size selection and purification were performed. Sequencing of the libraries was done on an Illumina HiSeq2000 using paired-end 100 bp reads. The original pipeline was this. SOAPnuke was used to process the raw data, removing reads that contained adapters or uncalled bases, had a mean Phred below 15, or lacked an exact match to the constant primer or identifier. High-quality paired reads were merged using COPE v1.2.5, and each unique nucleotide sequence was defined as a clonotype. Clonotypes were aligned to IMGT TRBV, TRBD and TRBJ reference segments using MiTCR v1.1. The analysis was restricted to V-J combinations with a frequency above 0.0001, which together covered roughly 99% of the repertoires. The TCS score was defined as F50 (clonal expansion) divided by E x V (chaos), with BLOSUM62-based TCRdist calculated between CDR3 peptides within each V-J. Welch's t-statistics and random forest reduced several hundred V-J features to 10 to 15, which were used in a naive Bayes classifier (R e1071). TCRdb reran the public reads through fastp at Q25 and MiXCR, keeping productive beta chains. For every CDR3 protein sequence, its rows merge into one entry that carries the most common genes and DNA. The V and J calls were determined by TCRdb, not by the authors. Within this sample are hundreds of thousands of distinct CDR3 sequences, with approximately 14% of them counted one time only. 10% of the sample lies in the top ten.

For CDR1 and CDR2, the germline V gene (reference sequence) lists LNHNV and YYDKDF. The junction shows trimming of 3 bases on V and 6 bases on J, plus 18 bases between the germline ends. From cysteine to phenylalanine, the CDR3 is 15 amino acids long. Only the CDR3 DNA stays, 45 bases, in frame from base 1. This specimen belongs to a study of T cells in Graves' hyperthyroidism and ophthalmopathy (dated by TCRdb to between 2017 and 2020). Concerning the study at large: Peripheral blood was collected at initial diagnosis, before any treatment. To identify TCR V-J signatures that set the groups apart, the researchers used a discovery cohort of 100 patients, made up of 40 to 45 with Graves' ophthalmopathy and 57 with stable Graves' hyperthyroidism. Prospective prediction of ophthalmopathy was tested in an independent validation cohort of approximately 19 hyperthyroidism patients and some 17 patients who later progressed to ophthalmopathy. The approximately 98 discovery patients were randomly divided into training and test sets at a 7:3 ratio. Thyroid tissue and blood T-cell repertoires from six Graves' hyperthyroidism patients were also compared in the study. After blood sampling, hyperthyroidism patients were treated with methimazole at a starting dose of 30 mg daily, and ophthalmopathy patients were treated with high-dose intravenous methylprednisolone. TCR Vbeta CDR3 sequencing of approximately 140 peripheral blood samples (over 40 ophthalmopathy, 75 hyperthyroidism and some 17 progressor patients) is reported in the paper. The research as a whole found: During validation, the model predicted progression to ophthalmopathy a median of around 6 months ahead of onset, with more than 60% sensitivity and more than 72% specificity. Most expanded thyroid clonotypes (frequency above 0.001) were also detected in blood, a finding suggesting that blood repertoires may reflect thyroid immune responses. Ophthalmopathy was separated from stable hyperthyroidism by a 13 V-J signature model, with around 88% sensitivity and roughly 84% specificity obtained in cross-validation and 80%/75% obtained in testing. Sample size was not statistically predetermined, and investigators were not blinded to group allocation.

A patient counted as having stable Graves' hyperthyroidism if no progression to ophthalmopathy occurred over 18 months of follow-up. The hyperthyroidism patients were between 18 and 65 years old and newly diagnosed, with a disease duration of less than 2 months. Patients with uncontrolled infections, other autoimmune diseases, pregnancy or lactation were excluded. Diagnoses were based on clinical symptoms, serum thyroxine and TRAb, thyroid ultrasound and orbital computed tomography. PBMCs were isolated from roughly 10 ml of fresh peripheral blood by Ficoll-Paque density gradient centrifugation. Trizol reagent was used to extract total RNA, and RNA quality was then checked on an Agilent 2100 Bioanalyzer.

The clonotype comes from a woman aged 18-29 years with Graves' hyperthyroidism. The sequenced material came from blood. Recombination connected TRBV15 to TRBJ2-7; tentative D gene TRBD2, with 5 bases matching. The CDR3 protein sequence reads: CATSSAPGGRVEQYF. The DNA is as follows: TGTGCCACCAGCAGCGCCCCCGGAGGTAGGGTCGAGCAGTACTTC.